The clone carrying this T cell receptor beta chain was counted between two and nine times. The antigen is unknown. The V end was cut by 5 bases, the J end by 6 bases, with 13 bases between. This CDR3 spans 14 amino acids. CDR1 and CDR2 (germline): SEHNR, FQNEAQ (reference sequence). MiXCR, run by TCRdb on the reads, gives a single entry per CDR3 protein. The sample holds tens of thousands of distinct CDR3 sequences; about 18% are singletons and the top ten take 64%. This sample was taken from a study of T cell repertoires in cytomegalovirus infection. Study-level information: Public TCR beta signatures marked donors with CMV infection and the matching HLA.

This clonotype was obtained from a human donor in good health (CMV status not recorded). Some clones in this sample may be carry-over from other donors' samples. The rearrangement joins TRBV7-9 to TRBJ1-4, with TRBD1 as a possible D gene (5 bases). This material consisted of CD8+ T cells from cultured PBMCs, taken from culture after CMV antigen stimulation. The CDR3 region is CASSQAGRYEKLFF. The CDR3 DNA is TGTGCCAGCAGCCAGGCGGGACGTTATGAAAAACTGTTTTTT.